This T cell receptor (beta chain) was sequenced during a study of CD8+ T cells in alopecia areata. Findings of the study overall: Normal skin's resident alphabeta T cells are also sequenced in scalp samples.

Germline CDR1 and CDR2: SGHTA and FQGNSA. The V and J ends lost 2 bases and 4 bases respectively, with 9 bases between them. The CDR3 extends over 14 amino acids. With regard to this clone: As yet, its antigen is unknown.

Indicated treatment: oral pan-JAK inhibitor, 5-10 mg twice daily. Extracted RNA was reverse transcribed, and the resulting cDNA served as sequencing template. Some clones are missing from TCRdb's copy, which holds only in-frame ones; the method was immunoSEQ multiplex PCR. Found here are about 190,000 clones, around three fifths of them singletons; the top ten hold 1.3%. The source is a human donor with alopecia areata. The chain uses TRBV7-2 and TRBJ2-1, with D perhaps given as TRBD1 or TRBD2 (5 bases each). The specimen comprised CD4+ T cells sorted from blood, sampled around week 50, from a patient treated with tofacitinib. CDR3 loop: CASSLSGAYNEQFF. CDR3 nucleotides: TGTGCCAGCAGCTTATCCGGGGCGTACAATGAGCAGTTCTTC.